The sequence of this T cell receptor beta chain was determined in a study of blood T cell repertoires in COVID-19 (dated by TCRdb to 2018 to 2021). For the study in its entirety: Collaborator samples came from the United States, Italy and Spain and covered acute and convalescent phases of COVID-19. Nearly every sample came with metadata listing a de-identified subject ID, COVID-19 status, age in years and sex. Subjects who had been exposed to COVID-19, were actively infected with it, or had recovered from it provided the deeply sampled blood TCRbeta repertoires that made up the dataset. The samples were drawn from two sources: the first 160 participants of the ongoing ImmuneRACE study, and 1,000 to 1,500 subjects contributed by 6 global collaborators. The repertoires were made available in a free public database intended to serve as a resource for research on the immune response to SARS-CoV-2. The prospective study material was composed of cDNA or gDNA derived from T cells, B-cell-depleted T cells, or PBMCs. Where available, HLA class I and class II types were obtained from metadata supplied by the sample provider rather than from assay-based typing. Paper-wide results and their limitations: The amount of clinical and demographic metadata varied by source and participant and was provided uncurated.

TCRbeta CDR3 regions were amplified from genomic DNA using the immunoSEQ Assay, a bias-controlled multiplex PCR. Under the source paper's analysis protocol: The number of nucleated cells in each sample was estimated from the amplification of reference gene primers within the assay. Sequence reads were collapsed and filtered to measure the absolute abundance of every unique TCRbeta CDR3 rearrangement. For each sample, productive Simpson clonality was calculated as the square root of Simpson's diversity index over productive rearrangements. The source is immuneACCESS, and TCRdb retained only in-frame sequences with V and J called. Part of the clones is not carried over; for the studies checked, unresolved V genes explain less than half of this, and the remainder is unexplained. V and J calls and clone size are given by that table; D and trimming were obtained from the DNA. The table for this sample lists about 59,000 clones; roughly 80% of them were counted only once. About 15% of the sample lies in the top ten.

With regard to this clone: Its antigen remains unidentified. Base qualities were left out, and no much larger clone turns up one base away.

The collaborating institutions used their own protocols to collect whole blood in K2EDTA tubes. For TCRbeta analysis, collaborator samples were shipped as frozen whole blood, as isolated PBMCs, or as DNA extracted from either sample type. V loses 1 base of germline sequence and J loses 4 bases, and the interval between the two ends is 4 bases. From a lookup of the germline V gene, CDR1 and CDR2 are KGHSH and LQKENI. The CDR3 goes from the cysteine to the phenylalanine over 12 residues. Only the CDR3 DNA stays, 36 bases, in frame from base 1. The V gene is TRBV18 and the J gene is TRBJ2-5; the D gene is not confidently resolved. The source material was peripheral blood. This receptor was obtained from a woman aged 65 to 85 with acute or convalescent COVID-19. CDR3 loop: CASSPLRETQYF. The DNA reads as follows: TGTGCCAGCTCACCACTGAGAGAGACCCAGTACTTC.